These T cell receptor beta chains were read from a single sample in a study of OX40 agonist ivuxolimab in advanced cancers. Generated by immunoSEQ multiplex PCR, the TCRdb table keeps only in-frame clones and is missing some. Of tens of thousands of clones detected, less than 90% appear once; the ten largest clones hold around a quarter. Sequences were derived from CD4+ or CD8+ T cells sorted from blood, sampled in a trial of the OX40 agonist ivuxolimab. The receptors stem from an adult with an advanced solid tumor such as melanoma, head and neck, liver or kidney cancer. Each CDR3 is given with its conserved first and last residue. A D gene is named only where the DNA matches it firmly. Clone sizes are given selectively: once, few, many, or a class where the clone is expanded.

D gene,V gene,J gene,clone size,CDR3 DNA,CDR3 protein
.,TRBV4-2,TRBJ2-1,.,TGTGCCAGCAGCCCCCCGGGGGACTACAATGAGCAGTTCTTC,CASSPPGDYNEQFF
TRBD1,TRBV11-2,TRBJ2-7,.,TGTGCCAGCAGCTTAGGGACAGGGAAAGACTTC,CASSLGTGKDF
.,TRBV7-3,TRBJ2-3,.,TGTGCCAGCAGCCGGGACACCAGCACAGATACGCAGTATTTT,CASSRDTSTDTQYF
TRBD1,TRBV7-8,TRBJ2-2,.,TGTGCCAGCAGCCTCCCGACAGGGAGGAACACCGGGGAGCTGTTTTTT,CASSLPTGRNTGELFF
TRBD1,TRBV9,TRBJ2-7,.,TGTGCCAGCAGCCGACTTGGAACAGGGACAGGGGCCTACGAGCAGTACTTC,CASSRLGTGTGAYEQYF
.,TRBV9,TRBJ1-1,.,TGTGCCAGCAGCGCGCCCCTCGTGGGGCTGAACACTGAAGCTTTCTTT,CASSAPLVGLNTEAFF
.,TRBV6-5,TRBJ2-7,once,TGTGCCAGCAGCCAGTGGATGCAGTACTTC,CASSQWMQYF
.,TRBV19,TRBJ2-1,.,TGTGCCAGTAGTATAGGTTCAGGGGAGGGTATCAATGAGCAGTTCTTC,CASSIGSGEGINEQFF
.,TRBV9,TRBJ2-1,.,TGTGCCAGCAGCTCGCCCAGGGAGACTGAGCAGTTCTTC,CASSSPRETEQFF
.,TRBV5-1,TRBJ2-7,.,TGCGCCAGCAGATCTACTCAGGGTAGCGACTACGAGCAGTACTTC,CASRSTQGSDYEQYF
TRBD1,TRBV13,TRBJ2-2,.,TGTGCCAGCAGCTCGACAGGGGGCGCGAACACCGGGGAGCTGTTTTTT,CASSSTGGANTGELFF
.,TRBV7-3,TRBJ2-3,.,TGTGCCAGCAGTTCCAACAGGGCAGATACGCAGTATTTT,CASSSNRADTQYF
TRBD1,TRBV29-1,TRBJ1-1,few,TGCAGCGTACGGGACAGGGGGGGCACTGAAGCTTTCTTT,CSVRDRGGTEAFF
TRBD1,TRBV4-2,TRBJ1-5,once,TGTGCCAGCAGCCCGGAGGGGGCAAGTCGCAATCAGCCCCAGCATTTT,CASSPEGASRNQPQHF
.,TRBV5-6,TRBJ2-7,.,TGTGCCAGCAGCCCCGGGCCGGGCGAGCAGTACTTC,CASSPGPGEQYF
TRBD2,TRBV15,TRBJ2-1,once,TGTGCCACCAGCAGCGAATTACGGGGGGGCCTGGAGCAGTTCTTC,CATSSELRGGLEQFF
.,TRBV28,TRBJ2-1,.,TGTGCCAGCAGCCCCGACGGCACGTCCTACAATGAGCAGTTCTTC,CASSPDGTSYNEQFF